The 24 T cell receptor beta chains below were found in one sample sequenced in a study of blood T cell repertoires in COVID-19. The table came from immunoSEQ multiplex PCR; TCRdb's copy has only in-frame clones and leaves some out. The sample lists some 180,000 clones; 80% were seen once. Material for sequencing was peripheral blood. All receptors derive from a man in his 60s with acute or convalescent COVID-19.

V gene TRBV10-3 combines with J gene TRBJ1-2; 8 positions agree with TRBD1. Germline V gene data show CDR1 as ENHRY and CDR2 as SYGVKD. With 10 bases clipped from V and 8 bases from J, the junction kept 12 bases outside the gene matches. The CDR3 runs 13 residues. As DNA, the CDR3 is TGTGCCACCAGAGGACAGGGAATTGAGGGCTACACCTTC. This translates into CATRGQGIEGYTF.

For this clone: The germline gene is not matched at one end of the junction; a read error may be the cause. The chain recombines TRBV25-1 with TRBJ1-4; 7 bases agree with TRBD1. The CDR3 length is 15 residues. Looked up from germline, CDR1 is MGHDK and CDR2 is SYGVNS. The CDR3 nucleotides read TGTGCCAGCACTGAAACGACAGGGCCTGGTGAAAAACTGTTTTTT. Translation: CASTETTGPGEKLFF.

This sequence joins TRBV10-1 and TRBJ2-1, with 7 bases aligning to TRBD2. This CDR3 is built from 16 residues. Germline V gene sequence: CDR1 WNHNN, CDR2 SYGVQD (reference sequence). The V and J ends lost 6 bases and 4 bases, in that order; junction bases with no gene match: 12. The CDR3 spells CASRERAGDLYNEQFF. The CDR3 coding sequence is TGCGCCAGCAGAGAGCGGGCGGGGGACCTTTACAATGAGCAGTTCTTC.

The chain has TRBV12-5 and TRBJ1-4, with 7 bases matching TRBD1. The CDR3 length is 14 residues. The germline gives CDR1 LGHNT, CDR2 FRNRAP. Trimming removed 1 base from V and 8 bases from J; junction bases left unmatched: 4. The CDR3 spells CASGLGQGWEKLFF. The CDR3 nucleotides are TGTGCTAGTGGTTTGGGACAGGGCTGGGAAAAACTGTTTTTT.

The CDR3 reads CASSLAATGSLPSSPLHF. CDR3 nucleotides: TGCGCCAGCAGCTTGGCCGCGACAGGGTCGCTTCCTAGCTCACCCCTCCACTTT. V and J are TRBV5-1 and TRBJ1-6, with TRBD1 identical over 7 bases. V lost 0 bases to trimming and J lost 10 bases; unmatched junction nucleotides: 16. This CDR3 region has 18 residues. Germline-derived CDR1 and CDR2 are SGHRS and YFSETQ.

The rearrangement links TRBV28 to TRBJ2-6, with 9 bases lining up with TRBD1. The CDR3 length is 13 residues. From germline, CDR1 is MDHEN and CDR2 SYDVKM. CDR3 amino acids: CAGQGNGANVLTF. The CDR3 DNA reads TGTGCGGGACAGGGTAACGGGGCCAACGTCCTGACTTTC.

The rearrangement uses TRBV5-1 and TRBJ2-5, with TRBD1 identical over 10 bases. Trimming took 4 bases from V and 3 from J; bases not matched to a gene: 9. CDR3 length equals 16 residues. The germline V gene encodes CDR1 SGHRS and CDR2 YFSETQ. The CDR3 nucleotides read TGCGCCAGCAGCCTAAACAGACAGGGGGCAAAAGAGACCCAGTACTTC. It is translated as CASSLNRQGAKETQYF.

This clone turned up a few times. The chain combines TRBV15 with TRBJ2-7, with 9 nucleotides matching TRBD1. Per the germline V gene, CDR1 is LNHNV and CDR2 is YYDKDF (reference sequence). The CDR3 runs 15 residues. The V gene end was trimmed by 3 bases and the J gene end by 4 bases; junction bases not matched to a gene: 7. CDR3 in DNA: TGTGCCACCAGCAGCCCAAACAGGGGGCCGTACGAGCAGTACTTC. Residues: CATSSPNRGPYEQYF.

The chain uses TRBV30 and TRBJ2-1, with TRBD2 matching over 10 bases. CDR1 and CDR2 (germline): GTSNPN, SVGIG (reference sequence). This CDR3 has 15 amino acids. Trimming cost V 2 bases and J 3 bases; bases outside gene matches: 4. The CDR3 DNA reads as TGTGCCTGGAGTACGCTAGCGGGAGACTACAATGAGCAGTTCTTC. Translated: CAWSTLAGDYNEQFF.

J is TRBJ2-3 and V is TRBV4-3, with a weak D call TRBD2 (6 bases). The CDR3 loop spans 16 amino acids. V lost 0 bases to trimming and J lost 0 bases, with 10 bases between them. The germline CDR1 and CDR2 sequences are LGHNA and YSLEER. CDR3 DNA sequence: TGCGCCAGCAGCCAAGATCGCGGGGCAAGCACAGATACGCAGTATTTT. Translated, it gives CASSQDRGASTDTQYF.

The chain combines TRBV19 with TRBJ1-3; the D is unclear. V dropped 5 bases and J dropped 2 bases, with 13 bases sitting between them. The CDR3 is 15 residues long. In germline, CDR1 is LNHDA, CDR2 SQIVND (reference sequence). The CDR3 nucleotides are TGTGCCAGTAGTGTTAGCAGCGGTCCTGGAAACACCATATATTTT. Its protein product is CASSVSSGPGNTIYF.

Here the CDR3 reads CASSLRRASESNEQFF. CDR3 bases: TGTGCCAGCAGCTTAAGGAGAGCTAGCGAAAGCAATGAGCAGTTCTTC. The chain employs TRBV7-3 and TRBJ2-1; D may be TRBD2 (6 bases). V was cut by 1 base and J by 6 bases, with 16 bases left in between. Germline CDR1 SGHTA, CDR2 FQGTGA. The CDR3 sequence is 16 residues long. The variable domain in full, with the rest retrieved from reference TRBV7-3 and TRBJ2-1, is GAGVSQTPSNKVTEKGKYVELRCDPISGHTALYWYRQSLGQGPEFLIYFQGTGAADDSGLPNDRFFAVRPEGSVSTLKIQRTERGDSAVYLCASSLRRASESNEQFFGPGTRLTVL.

The V call is TRBV2, the J call TRBJ1-2; 8 bases fit TRBD1. This CDR3 is 13 amino acids long. Germline V gives CDR1 SNHLY, CDR2 FYNNEI. V shed 5 bases, J shed 4 bases, and the junction held 3 bases outside the gene matches. The CDR3 nucleotides read TGTGCCAGCAGTCGGACAGGGCCCTATGGCTACACCTTC. The encoded protein is CASSRTGPYGYTF. The variable domain in full, completed from reference TRBV2 and TRBJ1-2, reads EPEVTQTPSHQVTQMGQEVILRCVPISNHLYFYWYRQILGQKVEFLVSFYNNEISEKSEIFDDQFSVERPDGSNFTLKIRSTKLEDSAMYFCASSRTGPYGYTFGSGTRLTVV.

The chain couples TRBV19 to TRBJ1-2, with 8 nucleotides matching TRBD1. The junction had 12 bases not matched to a gene; V was cut back by 9 bases and J by 6 bases. Germline V gene lookup returns CDR1 LNHDA and CDR2 SQIVND (reference sequence). The CDR3 has 14 residues. The CDR3 DNA sequence: TGTGCCAGCGCGTGGACAGGGAATCACGATGGCTACACCTTC. It is translated as CASAWTGNHDGYTF.

The CDR3 spells CASSPRARSGNTIYF. DNA of the CDR3: TGTGCCAGCAGCCCCAGGGCCCGCTCTGGAAACACCATATATTTT. The V and J genes are TRBV7-6 and TRBJ1-3; TRBD1 might be the D (5 bases). CDR3 size: 15 residues. Germline V gene data show CDR1 as SGHVS and CDR2 as FNYEAQ. Trimming stripped 5 bases from V and 0 bases from J, with 11 bases between.

The chain links TRBV3-1 (or the pseudogene TRBV3-2) to TRBJ2-7; 13 nucleotides agree with TRBD2. This CDR3 region has 14 residues. Germline V lookup: CDR1 LGHDT, CDR2 YNNKEL (reference sequence). Trimming removed 5 bases from V and 4 bases from J; junction bases left unmatched: 2. The CDR3 DNA is TGTGCCAGCAGCGAACTAGCGGGGGGGTACGAGCAGTACTTC. It encodes CASSELAGGYEQYF.

The chain links TRBV2 to TRBJ2-7; 12 bases fit TRBD2. Looked up from germline, CDR1 is SNHLY and CDR2 is FYNNEI. J lost 3 bases, V lost 7 bases, and 4 bases had no gene match. This CDR3 is built from 14 residues. CDR3 sequence (DNA): TGTGCCAGCACCGGACTAGCGGGACTCTACGAGCAGTACTTC. Its translation is CASTGLAGLYEQYF.

The chain links TRBV2 to TRBJ2-2, with D possibly TRBD1 on 5 matching bases. The CDR3 has 13 amino acids. The germline V and J ends were trimmed by 7 bases and 8 bases, with 14 bases remaining between them. The germline CDR1 and CDR2 sequences are SNHLY and FYNNEI. Here the CDR3 reads CASNPTESGELFF. The CDR3 DNA reads as TGTGCCAGCAACCCGACAGAGAGTGGGGAGCTGTTTTTT.

The chain uses TRBV4-1 and TRBJ2-7; D is possibly TRBD2 (5 bases). V lost 4 bases, J lost 0 bases, and 10 bases lay in between. Germline V gives CDR1 MGHRA, CDR2 YSYEKL. CDR3 size: 14 residues. The CDR3 sequence is CASSLDGNSYEQYF. CDR3 coding DNA: TGCGCCAGCAGCCTTGACGGGAACTCCTACGAGCAGTACTTC.

The rearrangement joins TRBV10-3 to TRBJ2-5, with 7 bases aligning to TRBD1. Germline V gene sequence: CDR1 ENHRY, CDR2 SYGVKD. The CDR3 runs to 16 residues. With 3 bases clipped from V and 5 bases from J, the junction kept 12 bases outside the gene matches. The CDR3 protein is CAISEGGTGLGETQYF. CDR3 in DNA: TGTGCCATCAGTGAAGGGGGCACAGGGTTGGGGGAGACCCAGTACTTC.

The chain combines TRBV6-5 with TRBJ2-1; TRBD2 matches 7 bases. After removal of 2 bases from V and 4 bases from J, the junction contained 8 bases not matched to a gene. CDR1 MNHEY and CDR2 SVGAGI come from the germline V gene. The CDR3 extends over 16 amino acids. Here the CDR3 reads CASSYLGGGAYNEQFF. DNA of the CDR3: TGTGCCAGCAGTTACCTCGGCGGGGGAGCGTACAATGAGCAGTTCTTC.

The chain recombines TRBV27 with TRBJ1-2, with a tentative D call TRBD1 (5 bases). Per the germline V gene, CDR1 is MNHEY and CDR2 is SMNVEV (reference sequence). This CDR3 has 14 residues. The V end was cut by 9 bases, the J end by 0 bases, with 14 bases between. CDR3 DNA: TGTGCCAGTTCGGGCAGGGCGGCTAACTATGGCTACACCTTC. Protein product: CASSGRAANYGYTF.

The chain recombines TRBV6-5 with TRBJ1-5, with D unresolved. Trimming took 8 bases from V and 9 from J, leaving 17 bases between them. The V gene's germline CDR1 is MNHEY and CDR2 SVGAGI. The CDR3 is 13 amino acids. The CDR3, as DNA: TGTGCCAGCGGCGGATCCCGGTTCGGGCCCCAGCATTTT. Translating gives CASGGSRFGPQHF.

This clone was detected only once. V usage is TRBV6-5 and J usage is TRBJ2-3; tentative D call: TRBD1 (6 bases). Per the germline V gene, CDR1 is MNHEY and CDR2 is SVGAGI. Deletions cut 11 bases from V and 2 bases from J, with 14 bases between. The CDR3 spans 13 residues. The CDR3 DNA reads as TGTGCCGCCCCGGACAGAAACACAGATACGCAGTATTTT. It codes for CAAPDRNTDTQYF.